What follows are 9 T cell receptor beta chains derived from one specimen sequenced in a study of blood T cell repertoires in COVID-19. Sequencing used immunoSEQ multiplex PCR; TCRdb keeps in-frame clones, though not all of them. The sample lists some 78,000 clones, 80% to 95% seen once, with 0.95% to 1.3% in the top ten. The specimen was peripheral blood. The origin of the receptors is a woman aged 45-65 years in a cohort sampled during active COVID-19.

The chain carries TRBV5-8 and TRBJ2-2; a weak D match, TRBD2 (5 bases). Trimming removed 4 bases at V and 2 bases at J, with 12 bases between. Germline V gene lookup returns CDR1 SGHTS and CDR2 YDEGEE. The CDR3 has 15 amino acids. CDR3 in DNA: TGTGCCAGCAGCCCCGGACTCCTAAACACCGGGGAGCTGTTTTTT. Translating gives CASSPGLLNTGELFF. The whole variable domain, filled in from reference TRBV5-8 and TRBJ2-2, reads EAGVTQSPTHLIKTRGQQATLRCSPISGHTSVYWYQQALGLGLQFLLWYDEGEERNRGNFPPRFSGRQFPNYSSELNVNALELEDSALYLCASSPGLLNTGELFFGEGSRLTVL.

The table lists this clone with a few counts. The chain carries TRBV3-1 (or the pseudogene TRBV3-2) and TRBJ2-1; 7 nucleotides agree with TRBD1. This CDR3 is 14 amino acids long. The trim removed 3 bases at V and 3 bases at J, leaving 2 bases unmatched. Germline CDR1 reads LGHDT; CDR2 reads YNNKEL (reference sequence). The CDR3 bases are TGTGCCAGCAGCCACGGGACAGACTACAATGAGCAGTTCTTC. Translation gives CASSHGTDYNEQFF.

The chain combines TRBV2 with TRBJ2-6; D not resolved. Germline-derived CDR1 and CDR2 are SNHLY and FYNNEI. The V end was cut by 4 bases, the J end by 1 base, with 14 bases between. This CDR3 region has 17 residues. CDR3 loop: CASSGGTGRSGANVLTF. Here the CDR3 DNA reads TGTGCCAGCAGTGGTGGAACGGGTAGATCTGGGGCCAACGTCCTGACTTTC.

The chain joins TRBV7-8 to TRBJ2-7; D is possibly TRBD2 (6 bases). CDR1 SGHVS and CDR2 FQNEAQ come from the germline V gene. The V gene lost 4 bases and the J gene lost 0 bases, with 16 bases spanning the gap. The length of the CDR3 is 16 residues. CDR3 DNA: TGTGCCAGCAGCTCGCTTCTAGCGAAGAGCTCCTACGAGCAGTACTTC. This translates into CASSSLLAKSSYEQYF.

The chain has TRBV3-1 (or the pseudogene TRBV3-2) and TRBJ2-7; TRBD2 agrees at 10 bases. The CDR3 is made up of 15 amino acids. V shed 1 base, J shed 2 bases, and the junction held 2 bases outside the gene matches. Germline CDR1 and CDR2: LGHDT and YNNKEL (reference sequence). The CDR3 DNA follows: TGTGCCAGCAGCCAAGGCCTAGCGGGGGCCTACGAGCAGTACTTC. This gives the protein CASSQGLAGAYEQYF.

This chain uses TRBV9 with TRBJ1-1; 10 positions agree with TRBD1. Germline V gene lookup returns CDR1 SGDLS and CDR2 YYNGEE. The length of the CDR3 is 15 residues. The J segment lost 7 bases and the V segment lost 4 bases, leaving 10 bases of the junction unmatched. CDR3 bases: TGTGCCAGCAGCCCGGCGGGGACAGGGGTTTTTGAAGCTTTCTTT. This sequence encodes CASSPAGTGVFEAFF.

This clone was detected only once. The chain employs TRBV7-9 and TRBJ2-2, with TRBD1 identical over 8 bases. V trimming: 4 bases; J trimming: 4 bases; junction bases outside the gene matches: 5. Germline V gene lookup returns CDR1 SEHNR and CDR2 FQNEAQ (reference sequence). This CDR3 spans 15 amino acids. CDR3 loop: CASSSTGEATGELFF. In DNA form, the CDR3 reads TGTGCCAGCAGCTCGACAGGGGAAGCCACCGGGGAGCTGTTTTTT.

The rearrangement joins TRBV3-1 (or the pseudogene TRBV3-2) to TRBJ1-5; no clear D gene. The length of the CDR3 is 13 residues. Trimming removed 1 base at V and 4 bases at J, with 5 bases between. From germline, CDR1 is LGHDT and CDR2 YNNKEL (reference sequence). The CDR3 loop reads CASSQGVNQPQHF. The CDR3, as DNA: TGTGCCAGCAGCCAAGGCGTTAATCAGCCCCAGCATTTT.

This clone was seen once. The chain joins TRBV7-3 to TRBJ2-2; TRBD2 matches 8 bases. V lost 5 bases, J lost 5 bases, and 10 bases stayed unmatched. CDR1 is SGHTA and CDR2 is FQGTGA in the germline V gene. This CDR3 is built from 16 residues. CDR3 nucleotides: TGTGCCAGCAGCCATGGGCCTAGCGGGTATACCGGGGAGCTGTTTTTT. It specifies CASSHGPSGYTGELFF.